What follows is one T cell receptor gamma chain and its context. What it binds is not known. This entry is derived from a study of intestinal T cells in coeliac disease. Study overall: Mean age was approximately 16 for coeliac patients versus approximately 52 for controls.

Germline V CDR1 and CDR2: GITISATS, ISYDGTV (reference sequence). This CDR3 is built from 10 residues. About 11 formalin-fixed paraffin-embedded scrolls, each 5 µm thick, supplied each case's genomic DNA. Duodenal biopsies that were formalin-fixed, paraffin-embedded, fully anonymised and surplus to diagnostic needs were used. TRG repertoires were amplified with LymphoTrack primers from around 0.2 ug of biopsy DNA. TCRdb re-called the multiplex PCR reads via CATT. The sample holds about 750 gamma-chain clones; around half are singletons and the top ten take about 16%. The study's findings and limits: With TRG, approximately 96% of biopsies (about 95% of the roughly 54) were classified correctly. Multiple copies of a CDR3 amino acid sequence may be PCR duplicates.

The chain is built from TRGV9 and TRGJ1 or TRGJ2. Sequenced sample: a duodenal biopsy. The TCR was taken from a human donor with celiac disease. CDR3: CACQPTLKLF. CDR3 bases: TGTGCTTGCCAGCCGACCCTTAAACTCTTT.